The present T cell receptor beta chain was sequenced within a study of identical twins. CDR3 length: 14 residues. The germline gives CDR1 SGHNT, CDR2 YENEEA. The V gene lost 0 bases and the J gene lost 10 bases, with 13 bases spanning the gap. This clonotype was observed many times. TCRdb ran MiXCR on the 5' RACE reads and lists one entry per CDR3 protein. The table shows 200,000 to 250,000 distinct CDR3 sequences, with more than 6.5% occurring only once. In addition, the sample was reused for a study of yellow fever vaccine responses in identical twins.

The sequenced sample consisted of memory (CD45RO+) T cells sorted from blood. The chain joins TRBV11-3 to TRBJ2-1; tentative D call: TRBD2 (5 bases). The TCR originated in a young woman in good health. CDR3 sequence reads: CASSLDRASGEQFF. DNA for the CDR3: TGTGCCAGCAGCTTAGATCGGGCCTCGGGGGAGCAGTTCTTC.